This T cell receptor (beta chain) comes out of a study of cytomegalovirus exposure and HLA in healthy donors. Points from the study as a whole: A later analysis found TCR association rates differed by HLA locus, highest for DRB1 and lowest for HLA-C.

Germline-derived CDR1 and CDR2 are SNHLY and FYNNEI. Trimming pared 4 bases from V and 7 bases from J, leaving 13 bases between. The CDR3 runs to 13 residues. 13 Jbeta primers and 60 Vbeta primers were used for the PCR. Produced via immunoSEQ multiplex PCR; TCRdb's table is partial and in-frame only. The sample holds roughly 150,000 clones, roughly 73% seen once. Points on this clone: Its specificity is unknown.

The source material was PBMCs. The TCR comes from a man younger than 35 in good health and CMV-seropositive. The chain recombines TRBV2 with TRBJ1-1; the D gene is possibly TRBD1 (5 bases). Here the CDR3 reads CASSAATGGEAFF. DNA of the CDR3: TGTGCCAGCAGTGCTGCTACGGGGGGTGAAGCTTTCTTT.